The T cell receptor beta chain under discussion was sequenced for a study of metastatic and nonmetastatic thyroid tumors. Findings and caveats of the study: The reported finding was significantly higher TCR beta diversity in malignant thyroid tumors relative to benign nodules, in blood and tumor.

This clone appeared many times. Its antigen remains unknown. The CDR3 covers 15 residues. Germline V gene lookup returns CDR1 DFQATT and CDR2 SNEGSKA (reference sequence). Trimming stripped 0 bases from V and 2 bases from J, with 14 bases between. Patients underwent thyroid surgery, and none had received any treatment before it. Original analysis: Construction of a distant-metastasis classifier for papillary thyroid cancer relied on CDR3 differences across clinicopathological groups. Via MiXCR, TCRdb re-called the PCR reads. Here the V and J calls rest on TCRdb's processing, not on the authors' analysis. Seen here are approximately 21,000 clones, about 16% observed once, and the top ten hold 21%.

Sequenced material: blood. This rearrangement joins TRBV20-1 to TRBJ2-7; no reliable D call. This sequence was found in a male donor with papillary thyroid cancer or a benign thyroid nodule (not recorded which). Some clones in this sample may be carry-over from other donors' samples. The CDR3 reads CSARDPSRRPYEQYF. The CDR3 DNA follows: TGCAGTGCTAGAGATCCGAGCAGGCGTCCCTACGAGCAGTACTTC.